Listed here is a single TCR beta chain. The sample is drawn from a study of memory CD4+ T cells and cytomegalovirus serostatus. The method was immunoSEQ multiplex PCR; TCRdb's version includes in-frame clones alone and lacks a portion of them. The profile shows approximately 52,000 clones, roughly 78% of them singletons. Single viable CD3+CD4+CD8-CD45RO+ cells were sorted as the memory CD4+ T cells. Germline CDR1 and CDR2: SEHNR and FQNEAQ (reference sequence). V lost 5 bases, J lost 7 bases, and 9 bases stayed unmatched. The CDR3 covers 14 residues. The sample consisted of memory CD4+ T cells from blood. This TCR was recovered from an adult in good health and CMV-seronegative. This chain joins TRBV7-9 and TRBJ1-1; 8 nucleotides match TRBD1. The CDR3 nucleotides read TGTGCCAGCAGCAATGTTGACAGGGGCCTTGAAGCTTTCTTT. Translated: CASSNVDRGLEAFF.